These 9 T cell receptor beta chains were all obtained from the same sample, sequenced in a study of CXCR3-negative and CXCR3-positive naive CD8 T cells. TRB cDNA libraries were made by UMI-labeled 5' RACE. Reanalyzing the 5' RACE reads, TCRdb keeps one entry per CDR3 protein, without DNA. Here the sample table reports tens of thousands of distinct CDR3 sequences. Sequencing was done on a sample of memory CD8+ T cells from blood. These receptor sequences come from a human donor in good health. Some clones in this sample may be carry-over from other donors' samples.

This chain uses TRBV7-6 with TRBJ2-3; with no DNA, the TCRdb D assignment of TRBD2 cannot be verified. Germline values: CDR1 SGHVS, CDR2 FNYEAQ. The CDR3 consists of 16 residues. The CDR3 reads CASSFLGSGSTDTQYF.

This chain connects TRBV7-2 to TRBJ2-3; lacking DNA, the TRBD1 call made by TCRdb goes unchecked. Germline V gene data show CDR1 as SGHTA and CDR2 as FQGNSA. This CDR3 is 15 amino acids long. This CDR3 reads CASNQWGGITDTQYF.

This clonotype registers medium-sized by frequency. The V call is TRBV5-5, the J call TRBJ1-1. Germline CDR1 is SGHKS and CDR2 is YYEKEE (reference sequence). The CDR3 spans 14 residues. CDR3 loop: CASSLGFLDTEAFF.

The CDR3 protein is CASTMVAGGTDEQFF. The chain combines TRBV12-3 or TRBV12-4 with TRBJ2-1; no DNA is available, so the TRBD1 call from TCRdb remains unchecked. There are 15 residues in the CDR3.

The rearrangement links TRBV10-3 to TRBJ2-1; TCRdb's D call, TRBD1, is unchecked because there is no DNA. Looked up from germline, CDR1 is ENHRY and CDR2 is SYGVKD. The CDR3 loop spans 14 amino acids. CDR3 sequence: CAISAGTGMYEQFF.

This chain connects TRBV12-3 or TRBV12-4 to TRBJ1-2. The CDR3 totals 14 residues. The CDR3 is CASSLSLVFYGYTF.

The J gene is TRBJ2-1, the V gene TRBV12-3 or TRBV12-4; TCRdb picks TRBD2, but there is no DNA to check that call. This CDR3 has 20 amino acids. CDR3 region: CASRQPGGSGRGPFLNEQFF.

The V call is TRBV6-2 or TRBV6-3, the J call TRBJ2-5; TCRdb indicates TRBD2, and absent DNA this call remains unverified. The germline V gene has CDR1 MNHEY and CDR2 SVGEGT. This CDR3 spans 13 amino acids. This CDR3 reads CASSPRYQETQYF.

The V and J genes are TRBV4-1 and TRBJ2-7. CDR1 MGHRA and CDR2 YSYEKL come from the germline V gene. CDR3 size: 15 residues. The chain's CDR3 is CASSQDRGSSYEQYF.